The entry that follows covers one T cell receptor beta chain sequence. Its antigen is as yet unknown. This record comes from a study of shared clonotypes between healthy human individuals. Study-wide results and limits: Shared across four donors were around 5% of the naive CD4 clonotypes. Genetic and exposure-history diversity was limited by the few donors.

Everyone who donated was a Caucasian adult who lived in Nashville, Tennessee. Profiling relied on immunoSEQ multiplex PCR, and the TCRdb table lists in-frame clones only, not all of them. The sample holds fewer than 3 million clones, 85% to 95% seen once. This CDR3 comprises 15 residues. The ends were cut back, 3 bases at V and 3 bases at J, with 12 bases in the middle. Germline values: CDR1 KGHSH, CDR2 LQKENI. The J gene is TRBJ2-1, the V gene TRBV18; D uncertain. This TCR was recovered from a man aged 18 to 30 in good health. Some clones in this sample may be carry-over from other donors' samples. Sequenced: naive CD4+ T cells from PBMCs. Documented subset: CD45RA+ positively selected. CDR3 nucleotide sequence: TGTGCCAGCTCACCGCGAAGTGGGGTCTACAATGAGCAGTTCTTC. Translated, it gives CASSPRSGVYNEQFF.